The TCR beta chain under discussion was sequenced for a study of PD-L1 blockade in urothelial cancer. Study background: When patients started atezolizumab in the mid-2010s, it was given at 1,200 mg intravenously every 3 weeks. The authors examined blood 3 weeks (second dose) and 6 weeks after treatment start.

Regarding time point: pretreatment peripheral blood. Assay used: immunoSEQ multiplex PCR; TCRdb lists only in-frame clones, some missing. The sample includes some 38,000 clones, just under 85% of them seen just once. The CDR3 sequence is 15 residues long. CDR1 and CDR2 from the germline V gene are SNHLY and FYNNEI. V shed 7 bases and J shed 0 bases, with 16 bases lying between them. The starting material was PBMCs, obtained around atezolizumab (anti-PD-L1) treatment. The TCR originated in a man older than 75 with urothelial cancer. The chain has TRBV2 and TRBJ2-7, with TRBD2 as a possible D gene (5 bases). The CDR3 region is CASTEGLWSSYEQYF. Here the CDR3 DNA reads TGTGCCAGCACGGAAGGACTGTGGAGCTCCTACGAGCAGTACTTC. The full variable domain, in which reference TRBV2 and TRBJ2-7 provide the parts outside the CDR3, is EPEVTQTPSHQVTQMGQEVILRCVPISNHLYFYWYRQILGQKVEFLVSFYNNEISEKSEIFDDQFSVERPDGSNFTLKIRSTKLEDSAMYFCASTEGLWSSYEQYFGPGTRLTVT.